This entry features one T cell receptor (beta chain) sequence. Sequencing used immunoSEQ multiplex PCR; TCRdb keeps in-frame clones, though not all of them. The table has roughly 230,000 clones, 89% seen once. This record belongs to a study of blood T cell repertoires in COVID-19. About the study: COVID-19 samples from acute and convalescent phases originated in the United States, Italy and Spain.

The sequenced sample consisted of peripheral blood. The TCR was taken from a woman in her thirties or forties who had recovered from COVID-19.

The CDR3 here is CASSLPSGPGPSLAEQYV. CDR3 coding DNA: TGTGCCAGCAGCTTACCTAGCGGCCCCGGTCCCTCGCTCGCCGAGCAGTACGTC. The rearrangement links TRBV5-7 to TRBJ2-7; TRBD2 agrees at 7 bases. TRBV5-7 is an ORF for which the function is uncertain. The V and J ends lost 2 bases and 6 bases, in that order; junction bases with no gene match: 20. This CDR3 comprises 18 residues.